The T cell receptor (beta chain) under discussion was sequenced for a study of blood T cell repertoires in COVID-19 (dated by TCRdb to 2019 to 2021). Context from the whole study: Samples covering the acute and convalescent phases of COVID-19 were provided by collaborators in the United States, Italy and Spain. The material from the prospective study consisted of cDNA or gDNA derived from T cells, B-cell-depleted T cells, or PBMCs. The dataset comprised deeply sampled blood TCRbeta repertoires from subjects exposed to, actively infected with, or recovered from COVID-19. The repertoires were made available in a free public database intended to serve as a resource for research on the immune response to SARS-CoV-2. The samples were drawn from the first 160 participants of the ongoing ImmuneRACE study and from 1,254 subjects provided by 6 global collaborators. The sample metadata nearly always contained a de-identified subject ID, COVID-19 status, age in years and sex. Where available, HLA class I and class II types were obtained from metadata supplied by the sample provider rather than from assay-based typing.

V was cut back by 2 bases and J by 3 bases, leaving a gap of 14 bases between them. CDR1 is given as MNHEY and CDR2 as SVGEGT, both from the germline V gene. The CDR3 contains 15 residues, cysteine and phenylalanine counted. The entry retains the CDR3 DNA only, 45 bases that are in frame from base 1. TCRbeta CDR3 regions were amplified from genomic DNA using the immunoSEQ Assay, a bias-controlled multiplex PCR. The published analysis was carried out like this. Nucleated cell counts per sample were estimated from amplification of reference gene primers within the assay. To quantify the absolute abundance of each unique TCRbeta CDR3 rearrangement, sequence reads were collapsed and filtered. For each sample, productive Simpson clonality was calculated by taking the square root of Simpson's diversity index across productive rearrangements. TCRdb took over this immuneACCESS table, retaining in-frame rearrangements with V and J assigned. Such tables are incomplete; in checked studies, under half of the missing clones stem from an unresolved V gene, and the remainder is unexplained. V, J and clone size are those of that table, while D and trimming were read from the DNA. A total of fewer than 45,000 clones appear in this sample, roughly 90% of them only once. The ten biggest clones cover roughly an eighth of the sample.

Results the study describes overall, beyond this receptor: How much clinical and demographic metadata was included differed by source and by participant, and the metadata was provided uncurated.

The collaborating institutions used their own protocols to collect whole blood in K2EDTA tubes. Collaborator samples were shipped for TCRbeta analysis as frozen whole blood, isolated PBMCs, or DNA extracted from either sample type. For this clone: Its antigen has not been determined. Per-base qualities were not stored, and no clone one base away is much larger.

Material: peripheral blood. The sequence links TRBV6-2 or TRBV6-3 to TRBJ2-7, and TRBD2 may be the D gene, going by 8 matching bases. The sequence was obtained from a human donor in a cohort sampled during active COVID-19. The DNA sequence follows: TGTGCCAGCAGTTACCCGGGAGGGGGCCTCTACGAGCAGTACTTC. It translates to CASSYPGGGLYEQYF.